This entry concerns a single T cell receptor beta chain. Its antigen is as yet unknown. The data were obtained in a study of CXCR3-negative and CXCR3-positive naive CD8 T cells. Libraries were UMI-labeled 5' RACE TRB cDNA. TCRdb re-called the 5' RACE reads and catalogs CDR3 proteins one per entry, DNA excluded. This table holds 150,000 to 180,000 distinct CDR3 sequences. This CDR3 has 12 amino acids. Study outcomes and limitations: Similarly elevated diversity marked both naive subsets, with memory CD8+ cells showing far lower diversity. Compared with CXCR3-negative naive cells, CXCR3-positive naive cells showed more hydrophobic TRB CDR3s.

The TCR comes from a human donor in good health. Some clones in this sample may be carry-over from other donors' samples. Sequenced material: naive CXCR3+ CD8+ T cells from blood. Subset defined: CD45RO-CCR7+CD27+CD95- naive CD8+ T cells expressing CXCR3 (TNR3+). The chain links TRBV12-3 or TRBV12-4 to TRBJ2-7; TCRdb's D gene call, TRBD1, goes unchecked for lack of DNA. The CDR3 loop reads CASSRGGYEQYF.